This TCR beta chain originates from a study of blood T cells in healthy people across ages. Study conclusions and caveats: Unsorted PBMCs ruled out conclusive naive versus antigen-experienced comparison. In older individuals, TCR beta diversity per million T cells was lower, falling roughly linearly with age. TCR beta diversity correlated strongly with naive T cell percentage.

This CDR3 is 11 amino acids long. The germline CDR1 and CDR2 sequences are LGHDT and YNNKEL (reference sequence). V shed 5 bases and J shed 4 bases, with 5 bases lying between them. Combining a sample-barcoded 5' primer with a J-beta primer mix, a second PCR ran for about 7 to 11 cycles. From each sample, at least 3 million paired-end reads containing CDR3 were obtained. TCRdb processed the 5' RACE reads anew with MiXCR; each CDR3 protein has one entry. The profile covers 590,000 or so distinct CDR3 sequences, with approximately 30% appearing a single time and 15% to 18% taken by the ten largest. This clonotype was observed at least ten times. Its antigen remains unidentified.

The sequence was collected from a woman of 80 years or more in good health. This sequence joins TRBV3-1 and TRBJ1-2; D not certain. The sequenced sample was blood. The CDR3 sequence: CASSASYGYTF. For the CDR3, the DNA is TGTGCCAGCAGCGCGTCCTATGGCTACACCTTC.